One and the same sample provided the 15 T cell receptor beta chains below, sequenced in a study of neoadjuvant anti-PD-1 for oral cavity cancer. Time point: after neoadjuvant nivolumab, at surgical resection. Using immunoSEQ multiplex PCR, the repertoire was profiled, and TCRdb retains in-frame clones only, with some absent. Here the sample spans approximately 13,000 clones, roughly 70% being singletons. The source material was PBMCs, sampled after nivolumab (anti-PD-1) treatment. These receptors all come from a person aged 35-79 years with oral cavity squamous cell carcinoma.

This chain joins TRBV9 and TRBJ2-3, with D possibly TRBD2 on 6 matching bases. Germline V CDR1 and CDR2: SGDLS, YYNGEE. The CDR3 is made up of 13 amino acids. V was pared by 3 bases and J by 8 bases, with 13 bases between. The CDR3 region is CASSDQGGGTQYF. CDR3 DNA sequence: TGTGCCAGCAGCGACCAGGGAGGAGGTACGCAGTATTTT.

The chain combines TRBV10-3 with TRBJ2-3, with D perhaps TRBD1 (5 bases). The CDR3 has 15 amino acids. Germline loops: CDR1 ENHRY, CDR2 SYGVKD. The ends were cut back, 0 bases at V and 1 base at J, with 8 bases in the middle. This CDR3 reads CAISESSGRTDTQYF. CDR3 coding DNA: TGTGCCATCAGTGAGTCATCAGGGCGCACAGATACGCAGTATTTT.

This clone was counted between two and nine times. V and J are TRBV7-8 and TRBJ1-3; D is undetermined. Germline loops: CDR1 SGHVS, CDR2 FQNEAQ. Trimming took off 1 base at V and 4 bases at J, with 8 bases between the two ends. The CDR3 sequence is 14 residues long. The CDR3 DNA reads TGTGCCAGCAGCTTAGACAGTGGCGGAAACACCATATATTTT. Translated: CASSLDSGGNTIYF.

The chain carries TRBV7-9 and TRBJ2-5, with a weak D call TRBD2 (5 bases). This CDR3 contains 16 residues. Germline CDR1 is SEHNR and CDR2 is FQNEAQ (reference sequence). With 4 bases removed from V and 4 bases from J, the gap between germline ends came to 19 bases. For the CDR3, the DNA is TGTGCCAGCAGCTCTAAACGGACGGGCGGAGGAGAGACCCAGTACTTC. Encoded protein: CASSSKRTGGGETQYF.

The genes are TRBV2 and TRBJ2-7, with 7 bases fitting TRBD2. V dropped 4 bases and J dropped 1; count of bases not matched to a gene: 7. CDR3 length: 15 amino acids. Germline-derived CDR1 and CDR2 are SNHLY and FYNNEI. The CDR3 here is CASSVSGTESYEQYF. The CDR3 region has the DNA TGTGCCAGCAGTGTAAGCGGGACGGAGTCCTACGAGCAGTACTTC. Variable domain in full (rest from reference TRBV2 and TRBJ2-7): EPEVTQTPSHQVTQMGQEVILRCVPISNHLYFYWYRQILGQKVEFLVSFYNNEISEKSEIFDDQFSVERPDGSNFTLKIRSTKLEDSAMYFCASSVSGTESYEQYFGPGTRLTVT.

The DNA for the CDR3 is TGTGCCAGCAGTGAGACAGGGGGCCTTAACACTGAAGCTTTCTTT. It encodes CASSETGGLNTEAFF. The gene calls are TRBV28 and TRBJ1-1; 10 bases line up with TRBD1. Germline V lookup: CDR1 MDHEN, CDR2 SYDVKM. The length of the CDR3 is 15 residues. V trimming: 5 bases; J trimming: 2 bases; junction bases outside the gene matches: 5.

V usage is TRBV10-2 and J usage is TRBJ2-7; 7 bases match TRBD1. V was clipped by 5 bases and J by 3 bases; unmatched bases: 7. Germline V CDR1 and CDR2: WSHSY, SAAADI. The CDR3 is 14 amino acids. This chain's CDR3 is CASSSRDSFYEQYF. For the CDR3, the DNA is TGCGCCAGCAGTTCCCGGGACAGCTTCTACGAGCAGTACTTC.

This clone was counted a few times. This sequence joins TRBV6-4 and TRBJ2-2, with D tentatively TRBD1 (5 bases). V was shortened by 6 bases and J by 4 bases, with 9 bases between the two germline ends. Germline CDR1 is MRHNA and CDR2 is SNTAGT. The CDR3 runs 13 residues. CDR3 sequence: CASRIDSTGELFF. In DNA form, the CDR3 reads TGTGCCAGCAGAATTGACAGCACCGGGGAGCTGTTTTTT.

This clone qualifies as medium-sized (0.01 to 0.1%). The chain has TRBV5-1 and TRBJ2-1; 9 positions agree with TRBD2. CDR1 SGHRS and CDR2 YFSETQ come from the germline V gene. V lost 3 bases, J lost 2 bases, and 3 bases stayed unmatched. The CDR3 is 15 residues long. The CDR3 sequence: CASSWREGTYNEQFF. CDR3 in DNA: TGCGCCAGCAGCTGGCGGGAGGGCACCTACAATGAGCAGTTCTTC. The full variable domain, completed using reference TRBV5-1 and TRBJ2-1, is KAGVTQTPRYLIKTRGQQVTLSCSPISGHRSVSWYQQTPGQGLQFLFEYFSETQRNKGNFPGRFSGRQFSNSRSEMNVSTLELGDSALYLCASSWREGTYNEQFFGPGTRLTVL.

This clone was observed once. V usage is TRBV6-6 and J usage is TRBJ2-7; perhaps TRBD1 as D (5 bases). The germline V gene encodes CDR1 MNHNY and CDR2 SVGAGI (reference sequence). Trimming cost V 0 bases and J 5 bases, with 14 bases left between them. The CDR3 loop spans 15 amino acids. In nucleotides, the CDR3 is TGTGCCAGCAGTTACTCGGATGGGGCAGGGAACGAGCAGTACTTC. Encoded protein: CASSYSDGAGNEQYF.

The rearrangement uses TRBV2 and TRBJ1-1; maybe TRBD1 (5 bases). The CDR3 consists of 11 residues. The V end lost 7 bases, the J end lost 7 bases, and 10 bases lay between the germline ends. Germline V CDR1 and CDR2: SNHLY, FYNNEI. DNA for the CDR3: TGTGCCAGCACCCTGAGGGGTGAAGCTTTCTTT. It yields the protein CASTLRGEAFF.

This clone was seen a single time. The J gene is TRBJ2-3, the V gene TRBV29-1, with D possibly matching TRBD2 (6 bases). Germline CDR1 and CDR2: SQVTM and ANQGSEA. The CDR3 covers 12 residues. V shed 6 bases and J shed 2 bases, with 9 bases lying between them. This CDR3 reads CSVGLATDTQYF. As DNA, the CDR3 is TGCAGCGTGGGACTTGCCACAGATACGCAGTATTTT.

The rearrangement links TRBV19 to TRBJ1-1, with D unclear. Deletions cut 5 bases from V and 3 bases from J, with 10 bases between. Germline assignment: CDR1 LNHDA and CDR2 SQIVND (reference sequence). The CDR3 totals 13 residues. The DNA of the CDR3 is TGTGCCAGTAGTTCGACAATGGACACTGAAGCTTTCTTT. It codes for CASSSTMDTEAFF.

The gene calls are TRBV15 and TRBJ1-5; D gene unclear. CDR3 length equals 17 residues. Germline values: CDR1 LNHNV, CDR2 YYDKDF (reference sequence). The ends were cut back, 0 bases at V and 0 bases at J, with 12 bases in the middle. CDR3 DNA: TGTGCCACCAGCAGAGATGCCCGACCAACTAGCAATCAGCCCCAGCATTTT. Amino acid sequence: CATSRDARPTSNQPQHF.

This clone was recorded a few times. This chain joins TRBV11-2 and TRBJ2-7; D is unclear. The CDR3 has 14 residues. Germline V gene data show CDR1 as SGHAT and CDR2 as FQNNGV. Trimming removed 5 bases from V and 0 bases from J, with 11 bases in between. The CDR3 spells CASSRTSTSYEQYF. The CDR3 DNA is TGTGCCAGCAGCCGGACCAGCACCTCCTACGAGCAGTACTTC.